A single sample is the source of the 28 T cell receptor beta chains below, sequenced in a study of long-term antiretroviral therapy in people with HIV. Investigators performed immunoSEQ version v3.0 at survey level. Profiled with immunoSEQ multiplex PCR; TCRdb holds only in-frame clones, not every one. In the table there are approximately 23,000 clones, roughly four fifths of which are singletons. The specimen was unsorted PBMCs, collected 1.5 years after starting antiretroviral therapy. The source of these receptors is a man younger than 45 with HIV.

The V and J genes are TRBV11-3 and TRBJ2-7; D is perhaps TRBD1 (6 bases). Trimming pared 1 base from V and 5 bases from J, leaving 12 bases between. CDR3 length: 14 amino acids. Germline V lookup: CDR1 SGHNT, CDR2 YENEEA. Here the CDR3 DNA reads TGTGCCAGCAGCTTAGGACAGGTTATCCACGAGCAGTACTTC. Protein: CASSLGQVIHEQYF.

The rearrangement links TRBV7-8 to TRBJ2-2; D is perhaps TRBD2 (6 bases). The CDR3 contains 13 residues. The V end lost 5 bases, the J end lost 7 bases, and 11 bases lay between the germline ends. CDR1 and CDR2 from the germline V gene are SGHVS and FQNEAQ. For the CDR3, the DNA is TGTGCCAGCAGCCCGGGCGGGGACGGGGAGCTGTTTTTT. Translating gives CASSPGGDGELFF.

This chain connects TRBV11-2 to TRBJ2-7; perhaps D is TRBD1 or TRBD2 (6 bases each). This CDR3 is 15 amino acids long. Trimming removed 4 bases from V and 4 bases from J, with 17 bases in between. Per the germline V gene, CDR1 is SGHAT and CDR2 is FQNNGV. As DNA, the CDR3 is TGTGCCAGCAGCTCCGCGCGGGACAAGACTTACGAGCAGTACTTC. Encoded protein: CASSSARDKTYEQYF. The full variable domain, completed using reference TRBV11-2 and TRBJ2-7, is EAGVAQSPRYKIIEKRQSVAFWCNPISGHATLYWYQQILGQGPKLLIQFQNNGVVDDSQLPKDRFSAERLKGVDSTLKIQPAKLEDSAVYLCASSSARDKTYEQYFGPGTRLTVT.

This clone was seen a handful of times. V is TRBV4-3 and J is TRBJ1-5; D might be TRBD1 (6 bases). The germline V and J ends were trimmed by 4 bases and 1 base, with 17 bases remaining between them. The germline V gene has CDR1 LGHNA and CDR2 YSLEER. This CDR3 contains 17 residues. The CDR3 sequence: CASSRYVLGQSNQPQHF. Here the CDR3 DNA reads TGCGCCAGCAGCCGATATGTTTTAGGACAGAGCAATCAGCCCCAGCATTTT.

The gene calls are TRBV19 and TRBJ2-2; TRBD1 or TRBD2 may be the D gene (6 bases each). CDR1 and CDR2 (germline): LNHDA, SQIVND (reference sequence). The CDR3 runs 14 residues. V was cut by 7 bases and J by 6 bases, with 15 bases left in between. Here the CDR3 reads CASIPTGASGELFF. Here the CDR3 DNA reads TGTGCCAGTATTCCAACGGGGGCATCCGGGGAGCTGTTTTTT.

This chain's CDR3 is CASSLFTGSGNEQFF. The CDR3 DNA is TGCGCCAGCAGCTTGTTCACAGGGAGTGGCAATGAGCAGTTCTTC. V is TRBV5-1 and J is TRBJ2-1, with TRBD1 as a possible D gene (6 bases). Germline V gives CDR1 SGHRS, CDR2 YFSETQ. The CDR3 spans 15 residues. V lost 1 base, J lost 6 bases, and 14 bases lay in between.

The V and J genes are TRBV7-9 and TRBJ1-3; D not resolved. Looked up from germline, CDR1 is SEHNR and CDR2 is FQNEAQ (reference sequence). Trimming left V 2 bases short and J 0 bases short, with 8 bases between. The CDR3 is 15 amino acids. The CDR3 coding sequence is TGTGCCAGCAGCTTAAACGGCTACTCTGGAAACACCATATATTTT. Amino acids: CASSLNGYSGNTIYF.

The rearrangement joins TRBV19 to TRBJ1-5; D unresolved. The germline CDR1 and CDR2 sequences are LNHDA and SQIVND (reference sequence). V dropped 6 bases and J dropped 3 bases, with 6 bases sitting between them. The CDR3 extends over 12 amino acids. The CDR3 nucleotides read TGTGCCAGTAGACGGTACAATCAGCCCCAGCATTTT. It encodes CASRRYNQPQHF.

This rearrangement joins TRBV30 to TRBJ1-6, with 9 bases identical to TRBD1. After removal of 7 bases from V and 10 bases from J, the junction contained 11 bases not matched to a gene. The germline CDR1 and CDR2 sequences are GTSNPN and SVGIG (reference sequence). The CDR3 extends over 14 amino acids. CDR3 amino acids: CASWPGTGTSPLHF. The CDR3 nucleotides read TGTGCCTCCTGGCCCGGGACAGGGACCTCACCCCTCCACTTT.

This clone was detected a few times. V usage is TRBV7-2 and J usage is TRBJ1-3; D possibly corresponds to TRBD1 (5 bases). The CDR3 runs 15 residues. V was trimmed by 7 bases and J by 2 bases, leaving 15 bases between them. Germline lookup yields CDR1 SGHTA and CDR2 FQGNSA. The CDR3 protein is CASTRRAGPGNTIYF. The CDR3 region has the DNA TGTGCCAGCACAAGACGGGCGGGGCCTGGAAACACCATATATTTT.

This rearrangement joins TRBV18 to TRBJ2-3; the D gene is possibly TRBD2 (5 bases). The ends were cut back, 8 bases at V and 1 base at J, with 16 bases in the middle. This CDR3 comprises 15 residues. Germline V CDR1 and CDR2: KGHSH, LQKENI. The CDR3 protein is CASLSSRAGTDTQYF. CDR3 nucleotides: TGTGCCAGCCTCTCGAGCAGAGCGGGCACAGATACGCAGTATTTT.

This clone has a handful of counts. This chain links TRBV4-1 with TRBJ1-2; no reliable D call. Trimming removed 1 base from V and 5 bases from J, with 11 bases in between. The CDR3 spans 14 residues. The germline CDR1 and CDR2 sequences are MGHRA and YSYEKL. This chain's CDR3 is CASSQVGLAYGYTF. CDR3 nucleotides: TGCGCCAGCAGCCAAGTCGGTCTTGCTTATGGCTACACCTTC.

This clone was counted once. This rearrangement joins TRBV6-6 to TRBJ2-2; 8 nucleotides align to TRBD1. The germline gives CDR1 MNHNY, CDR2 SVGAGI (reference sequence). Germline trimming cut 6 bases from V and 4 bases from J; bases unmatched to any gene: 10. CDR3 length: 16 amino acids. The CDR3 reads CASRSGGVGFTGELFF. The CDR3 DNA follows: TGTGCCAGCAGGTCAGGGGGCGTAGGGTTCACCGGGGAGCTGTTTTTT.

This clone has a single count. The rearrangement uses TRBV9 and TRBJ1-5, with 7 bases that match TRBD1. The germline V gene has CDR1 SGDLS and CDR2 YYNGEE. Germline trimming cut 5 bases from V and 3 bases from J; bases unmatched to any gene: 8. The CDR3 contains 15 residues. The DNA of the CDR3 is TGTGCCAGCAGTAGGGACAGAACTATCAATCAGCCCCAGCATTTT. Translation gives CASSRDRTINQPQHF.

This clone was seen a handful of times. This chain links TRBV28 with TRBJ1-4; the D gene is possibly TRBD1 (6 bases). Germline loops: CDR1 MDHEN, CDR2 SYDVKM. This CDR3 is 14 amino acids long. The V gene lost 4 bases and the J gene lost 7 bases, with 13 bases spanning the gap. The CDR3 DNA is TGTGCCAGCAGTTCACAGGGATATGGTGAAAAACTGTTTTTT. This gives the protein CASSSQGYGEKLFF.

CDR3 in amino acids: CASSIVGLDPDTQYF. In DNA form, the CDR3 reads TGTGCCAGTAGTATAGTAGGGCTAGACCCAGATACGCAGTATTTT. The chain joins TRBV19 to TRBJ2-3; D remains ambiguous. Germline-derived CDR1 and CDR2 are LNHDA and SQIVND (reference sequence). Trimming shortened V by 1 base and J by 4 bases, and 12 bases separated the two germline ends. This CDR3 has 15 residues.

The V call is TRBV12-5, the J call TRBJ1-1; 8 bases are a match to TRBD1. Looked up from germline, CDR1 is LGHNT and CDR2 is FRNRAP. This CDR3 has 14 amino acids. V trimming: 5 bases; J trimming: 2 bases; junction bases outside the gene matches: 4. CDR3 DNA: TGTGCTAGTGGTGCCGGACAGGGCAACACTGAAGCTTTCTTT. Protein product: CASGAGQGNTEAFF. The whole variable domain, filled in from reference TRBV12-5 and TRBJ1-1, reads DARVTQTPRHKVTEMGQEVTMRCQPILGHNTVFWYRQTMMQGLELLAYFRNRAPLDDSGMPKDRFSAEMPDATLATLKIQPSEPRDSAVYFCASGAGQGNTEAFFGQGTRLTVV.

The rearrangement uses TRBV6-5 and TRBJ1-2; D ambiguous. CDR3 size: 13 residues. Germline assignment: CDR1 MNHEY and CDR2 SVGAGI. Deletions cut 6 bases from V and 2 bases from J, with 10 bases between. The CDR3 DNA reads TGTGCCAGCAGCCGAGGAGAGAACTATGGCTACACCTTC. The encoded protein is CASSRGENYGYTF.

This clone showed up just a few times. The chain has TRBV7-2 and TRBJ2-7; D is undetermined. Germline V lookup: CDR1 SGHTA, CDR2 FQGNSA. V shed 5 bases and J shed 2 bases, with 7 bases lying between them. This CDR3 region has 12 residues. The CDR3: CASSIIPYEQYF. The CDR3 nucleotides are TGTGCCAGCAGCATAATCCCCTACGAGCAGTACTTC.

The V gene is TRBV5-1, the J gene TRBJ1-4, with 7 positions matching TRBD1. V shed 9 bases, J shed 1 base, and the junction held 3 bases outside the gene matches. This CDR3 is built from 13 residues. In germline, CDR1 is SGHRS, CDR2 YFSETQ. CDR3 in DNA: TGCGCCACAAGACAGGGAACTAATGAAAAACTGTTTTTT. Its translation is CATRQGTNEKLFF.

The chain combines TRBV28 with TRBJ1-2; D not resolved. The CDR3 runs 14 residues. Germline V CDR1 and CDR2: MDHEN, SYDVKM. Deletions cut 2 bases from V and 0 bases from J, with 7 bases between. DNA of the CDR3: TGTGCCAGCAGTTTAGTGGCAGCTAACTATGGCTACACCTTC. This codes for CASSLVAANYGYTF.

This chain joins TRBV9 and TRBJ2-1; 10 bases line up with TRBD2. Germline V CDR1 and CDR2: SGDLS, YYNGEE. V was clipped by 0 bases and J by 6 bases; unmatched bases: 6. This CDR3 is 16 amino acids long. Here the CDR3 reads CASSVGGGTSVNEQFF. The CDR3, as DNA: TGTGCCAGCAGCGTAGGGGGGGGGACTAGCGTCAATGAGCAGTTCTTC.

The chain joins TRBV11-1 to TRBJ1-6, with unresolved D. With 1 base removed from V and 7 bases from J, the gap between germline ends came to 8 bases. Looked up from germline, CDR1 is SGHAT and CDR2 is FQDESV (reference sequence). The CDR3 loop spans 14 amino acids. The DNA for the CDR3 is TGTGCCAGCAGCTTAGTTTCAGCAAATTCACCCCTCCACTTT. It codes for CASSLVSANSPLHF.

V and J are TRBV5-1 and TRBJ1-2; D is uncertain. Germline V lookup: CDR1 SGHRS, CDR2 YFSETQ. The CDR3 is 14 amino acids. Trimming took 0 bases from V and 1 from J, leaving 7 bases between them. The CDR3 bases are TGCGCCAGCAGCTTGGTGATGAGTAACTATGGCTACACCTTC. As protein: CASSLVMSNYGYTF.

V gene TRBV6-5 combines with J gene TRBJ2-2; D ambiguous. Germline V gene lookup returns CDR1 MNHEY and CDR2 SVGAGI. This CDR3 has 15 residues. V lost 4 bases to trimming and J lost 0 bases, with 9 bases between them. The CDR3 bases are TGTGCCAGCAGTTTCGACACCGCGAACACCGGGGAGCTGTTTTTT. Protein product: CASSFDTANTGELFF.

V gene TRBV2 combines with J gene TRBJ1-1; D call uncertain. The CDR3 contains 13 residues. V was cut by 3 bases and J by 4 bases, with 9 bases left in between. CDR1 and CDR2 (germline): SNHLY, FYNNEI. This CDR3 reads CASSDWRGTEAFF. In DNA form, the CDR3 reads TGTGCCAGCAGTGATTGGCGCGGCACTGAAGCTTTCTTT. The full variable domain, its missing parts supplied by reference TRBV2 and TRBJ1-1, is EPEVTQTPSHQVTQMGQEVILRCVPISNHLYFYWYRQILGQKVEFLVSFYNNEISEKSEIFDDQFSVERPDGSNFTLKIRSTKLEDSAMYFCASSDWRGTEAFFGQGTRLTVV.

The chain joins TRBV10-1 to TRBJ1-2; D is undetermined. CDR1 is WNHNN, CDR2 SYGVQD, per germline (reference sequence). Between the trimmed V and J ends, which lost 3 bases and 8 bases, there was a span of 10 bases. This CDR3 is 12 amino acids long. CDR3 sequence (DNA): TGCGCCAGCAGTGATGGGAGCGGAGGCTACACCTTC. Amino acids: CASSDGSGGYTF.

This clone was detected only a few times. The rearrangement joins TRBV27 to TRBJ1-2, with D maybe TRBD1 (5 bases). The CDR3 runs 15 residues. Germline CDR1 and CDR2: MNHEY and SMNVEV (reference sequence). The V end was cut by 3 bases, the J end by 4 bases, with 15 bases between. This chain's CDR3 is CASSFRGAISYGYTF. CDR3 nucleotides: TGTGCCAGCAGTTTTCGAGGGGCGATCAGCTATGGCTACACCTTC.